These 18 T cell receptor beta chains share one sample of origin, sequenced in a study of OX40 agonist ivuxolimab in advanced cancers. Profiling relied on immunoSEQ multiplex PCR, and the TCRdb table lists in-frame clones only, not all of them. The sample yields some 55,000 clones, about 80% seen once. Sequenced here: CD4+ or CD8+ T cells sorted from blood, sampled in a trial of the OX40 agonist ivuxolimab. The receptors here all came from an adult with an advanced solid tumor such as melanoma, head and neck, liver or kidney cancer.

The chain couples TRBV5-6 to TRBJ2-7, with 11 bases lining up with TRBD1. After removal of 0 bases from V and 4 bases from J, the junction contained 3 bases not matched to a gene. The CDR3 sequence is 15 residues long. Germline loops: CDR1 SGHDT, CDR2 YYEEEE. The CDR3 DNA follows: TGTGCCAGCAGCTTGGCCGGGACAGGGGGATACGAGCAGTACTTC. It encodes CASSLAGTGGYEQYF.

The chain couples TRBV7-2 to TRBJ2-7; TRBD2 agrees at 8 bases. The germline V gene encodes CDR1 SGHTA and CDR2 FQGNSA. The CDR3 consists of 15 residues. V was pared by 3 bases and J by 2 bases, with 6 bases of the junction left unmatched. The CDR3 DNA reads TGTGCCAGCAGCTTTACCGGGGGGGATACCTACGAGCAGTACTTC. Its protein is CASSFTGGDTYEQYF.

The chain uses TRBV18 and TRBJ1-1, with D possibly TRBD1 on 6 matching bases. Trimming shortened V by 2 bases and J by 2 bases, and 12 bases separated the two germline ends. Germline V lookup: CDR1 KGHSH, CDR2 LQKENI. There are 15 residues in the CDR3. The chain's CDR3 is CASSPTGQTNTEAFF. The CDR3 DNA sequence: TGTGCCAGCTCACCAACAGGACAGACTAACACTGAAGCTTTCTTT.

The chain recombines TRBV5-4 with TRBJ1-2; possible D gene TRBD1, 5 bases. V dropped 3 bases and J dropped 0 bases, with 15 bases sitting between them. The CDR3 has 16 residues. The V gene's germline CDR1 is SGHNT and CDR2 YYREEE (reference sequence). The CDR3 is CASSWDLEAANYGYTF. In DNA form, the CDR3 reads TGTGCCAGCAGCTGGGACCTAGAGGCTGCTAACTATGGCTACACCTTC.

The chain joins TRBV19 to TRBJ2-3; D is undetermined. Trimming pared 6 bases from V and 4 bases from J, leaving 5 bases between. The CDR3 is 11 amino acids. The germline CDR1 and CDR2 sequences are LNHDA and SQIVND (reference sequence). CDR3 DNA: TGTGCCAGTAGGAGCGCAGATACGCAGTATTTT. This codes for CASRSADTQYF.

The genes are TRBV6-5 and TRBJ1-3; D not certain. V was trimmed by 0 bases and J by 3 bases, leaving 3 bases between them. This CDR3 spans 13 amino acids. Germline CDR1 MNHEY, CDR2 SVGAGI. In DNA form, the CDR3 reads TGTGCCAGCAGTTACTCGGATGGAAACACCATATATTTT. Protein: CASSYSDGNTIYF.

The sample holds one count of this clone. The V call is TRBV6-5, the J call TRBJ1-2; D not certain. This CDR3 is built from 15 residues. The V and J ends lost 6 bases and 4 bases respectively, with 18 bases between them. Germline CDR1 reads MNHEY; CDR2 reads SVGAGI. This CDR3 is CASSSEAPRSYGYTF. The CDR3 DNA reads TGTGCCAGCAGCTCCGAAGCACCCCGGAGCTATGGCTACACCTTC.

The rearrangement joins TRBV7-2 to TRBJ2-3; possible D gene TRBD2, 5 bases. V was pared by 3 bases and J by 0 bases, with 13 bases between. The CDR3 sequence is 16 residues long. In germline, CDR1 is SGHTA, CDR2 FQGNSA. The CDR3 loop is CASSLGLGVSTDTQYF. CDR3 nucleotide sequence: TGTGCCAGCAGCTTGGGCCTCGGGGTGAGCACAGATACGCAGTATTTT.

This clone occurred once. The chain links TRBV28 to TRBJ1-4; 8 nucleotides align to TRBD1. The CDR3 extends over 14 amino acids. Germline assignment: CDR1 MDHEN and CDR2 SYDVKM. V shed 6 bases, J shed 11 bases, and the junction held 11 bases outside the gene matches. CDR3 in DNA: TGTGCCAGCAGCCAACAGGGGGGAGCGGGGAAACTGTTTTTT. It is translated as CASSQQGGAGKLFF.

The rearrangement joins TRBV18 to TRBJ2-3; 9 bases line up with TRBD2. Germline-derived CDR1 and CDR2 are KGHSH and LQKENI. The length of the CDR3 is 18 residues. Trimming at V came to 1 base and at J to 4 bases, leaving 12 bases not matched to a gene. The CDR3 DNA reads as TGTGCCAGCTCACCACTACGGGAGCGGGGGGCGATTTCAGATACGCAGTATTTT. This translates into CASSPLRERGAISDTQYF.

The J gene is TRBJ1-1, the V gene TRBV7-3; the match to TRBD1 covers 7 bases. The germline gives CDR1 SGHTA, CDR2 FQGTGA. This CDR3 contains 13 residues. V lost 5 bases and J lost 4; bases outside the gene matches: 4. This CDR3 is CASSGTGVTEAFF. CDR3 bases: TGTGCCAGCAGCGGAACAGGGGTCACTGAAGCTTTCTTT. The whole variable domain, filled in from reference TRBV7-3 and TRBJ1-1, reads GAGVSQTPSNKVTEKGKYVELRCDPISGHTALYWYRQSLGQGPEFLIYFQGTGAADDSGLPNDRFFAVRPEGSVSTLKIQRTERGDSAVYLCASSGTGVTEAFFGQGTRLTVV.

This chain uses TRBV19 with TRBJ2-3; 12 bases line up with TRBD2. The V and J ends lost 3 bases and 8 bases, in that order; junction bases with no gene match: 9. This CDR3 has 16 amino acids. Germline CDR1 and CDR2: LNHDA and SQIVND (reference sequence). The CDR3 DNA sequence: TGTGCCAGTAGTATCGGACTAGCGGGAAGAAAAGGTACGCAGTATTTT. The encoded protein is CASSIGLAGRKGTQYF.

This rearrangement joins TRBV7-7 to TRBJ1-5; D remains ambiguous. The germline V gene has CDR1 SSHAT and CDR2 FNYEAQ (reference sequence). The CDR3 loop spans 13 amino acids. V lost 0 bases and J 0 bases, leaving 0 bases between the germline ends. In nucleotides, the CDR3 is TGTGCCAGCAGCTTAGCTAGCAATCAGCCCCAGCATTTT. It codes for CASSLASNQPQHF.

The chain links TRBV19 to TRBJ2-1; TRBD1 matches at 12 bases. Germline loops: CDR1 LNHDA, CDR2 SQIVND (reference sequence). After removal of 6 bases from V and 4 bases from J, the junction contained 1 base not matched to a gene. This CDR3 has 14 amino acids. The CDR3 region is CASRGQGAYNEQFF. DNA of the CDR3: TGTGCCAGTAGGGGACAGGGGGCTTACAATGAGCAGTTCTTC.

The rearrangement links TRBV9 to TRBJ1-6, with unresolved D. Germline V gene data show CDR1 as SGDLS and CDR2 as YYNGEE. Between the trimmed V and J ends, which lost 3 bases and 7 bases, there was a span of 8 bases. The length of the CDR3 is 13 residues. The CDR3 sequence: CASSATGNSPLHF. CDR3 nucleotides: TGTGCCAGCAGCGCTACGGGAAATTCACCCCTCCACTTT. Complete variable domain (other parts from reference TRBV9 and TRBJ1-6): DSGVTQTPKHLITATGQRVTLRCSPRSGDLSVYWYQQSLDQGLQFLIQYYNGEERAKGNILERFSAQQFPDLHSELNLSSLELGDSALYFCASSATGNSPLHFGNGTRLTVT.

V gene TRBV5-6 combines with J gene TRBJ1-3, with 7 bases fitting TRBD1. Germline CDR1 is SGHDT and CDR2 is YYEEEE. Trimming removed 2 bases from V and 8 bases from J; junction bases left unmatched: 13. This CDR3 has 16 residues. The CDR3: CASSLLQGVNKDTIYF. CDR3 sequence (DNA): TGTGCCAGCAGCTTACTTCAGGGGGTCAATAAGGACACCATATATTTT.

This rearrangement joins TRBV7-2 to TRBJ2-7; 7 nucleotides line up with TRBD2. Germline-derived CDR1 and CDR2 are SGHTA and FQGNSA. After removal of 6 bases from V and 7 bases from J, the junction contained 9 bases not matched to a gene. The CDR3 has 13 amino acids. CDR3 loop: CASRALRAGEQYF. The CDR3 DNA reads as TGTGCCAGCAGAGCCCTGAGAGCGGGAGAGCAGTACTTC.

This sequence joins TRBV5-1 and TRBJ2-2; 7 positions agree with TRBD1. CDR3 size: 17 residues. Germline-derived CDR1 and CDR2 are SGHRS and YFSETQ. The junction had 9 bases not matched to a gene; V was cut back by 0 bases and J by 4 bases. CDR3 in amino acids: CASSLDFGQAGTGELFF. CDR3 sequence (DNA): TGCGCCAGCAGCTTGGATTTCGGACAGGCGGGCACCGGGGAGCTGTTTTTT.